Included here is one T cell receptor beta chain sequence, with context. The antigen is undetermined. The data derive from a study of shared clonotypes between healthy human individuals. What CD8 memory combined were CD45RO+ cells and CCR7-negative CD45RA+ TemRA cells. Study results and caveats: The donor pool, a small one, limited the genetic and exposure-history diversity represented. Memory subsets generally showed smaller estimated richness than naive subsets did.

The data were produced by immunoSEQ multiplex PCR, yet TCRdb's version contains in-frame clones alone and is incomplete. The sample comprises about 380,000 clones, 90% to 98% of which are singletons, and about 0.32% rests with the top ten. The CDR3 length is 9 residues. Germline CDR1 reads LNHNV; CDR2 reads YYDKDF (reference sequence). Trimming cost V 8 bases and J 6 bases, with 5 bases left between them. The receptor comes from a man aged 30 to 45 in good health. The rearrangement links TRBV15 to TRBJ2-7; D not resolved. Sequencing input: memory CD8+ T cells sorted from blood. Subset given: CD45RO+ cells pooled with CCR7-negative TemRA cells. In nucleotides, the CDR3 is TGTGCCACCTGTGCCGAGCAGTACTTC. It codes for CATCAEQYF.